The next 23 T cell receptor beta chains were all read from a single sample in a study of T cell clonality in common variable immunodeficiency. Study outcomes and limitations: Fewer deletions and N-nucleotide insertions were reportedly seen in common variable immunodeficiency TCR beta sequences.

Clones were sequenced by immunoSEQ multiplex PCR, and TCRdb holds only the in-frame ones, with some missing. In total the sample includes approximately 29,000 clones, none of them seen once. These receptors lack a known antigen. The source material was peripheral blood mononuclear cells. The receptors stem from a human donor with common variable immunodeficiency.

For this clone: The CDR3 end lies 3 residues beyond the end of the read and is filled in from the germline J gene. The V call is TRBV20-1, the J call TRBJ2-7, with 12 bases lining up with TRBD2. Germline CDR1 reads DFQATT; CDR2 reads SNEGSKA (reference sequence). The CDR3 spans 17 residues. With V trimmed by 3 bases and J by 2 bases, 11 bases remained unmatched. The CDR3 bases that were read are TGCAGTGCTAGGAAGGCGCTAGCGGGAGGGTGGCCCTACGAG. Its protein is CSARKALAGGWPYE. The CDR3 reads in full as CSARKALAGGWPYEQYF.

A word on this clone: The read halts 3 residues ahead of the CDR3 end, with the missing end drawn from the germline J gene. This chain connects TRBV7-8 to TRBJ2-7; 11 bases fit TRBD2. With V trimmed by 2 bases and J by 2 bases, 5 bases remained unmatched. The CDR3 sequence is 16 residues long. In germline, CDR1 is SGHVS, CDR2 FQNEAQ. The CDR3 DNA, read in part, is TGTGCCAGCAGCTTAAGACTAGCGGGATTAACCTACGAG. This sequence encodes CASSLRLAGLTYE. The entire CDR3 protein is CASSLRLAGLTYEQYF.

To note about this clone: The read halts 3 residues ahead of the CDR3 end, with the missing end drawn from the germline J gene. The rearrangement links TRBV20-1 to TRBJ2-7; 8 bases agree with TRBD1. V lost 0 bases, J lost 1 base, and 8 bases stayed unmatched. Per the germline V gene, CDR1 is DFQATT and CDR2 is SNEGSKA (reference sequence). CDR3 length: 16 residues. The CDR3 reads CSAREPGQDKSYEQYF. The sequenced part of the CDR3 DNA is TGCAGTGCTAGAGAACCGGGACAGGATAAGTCCTACGAG.

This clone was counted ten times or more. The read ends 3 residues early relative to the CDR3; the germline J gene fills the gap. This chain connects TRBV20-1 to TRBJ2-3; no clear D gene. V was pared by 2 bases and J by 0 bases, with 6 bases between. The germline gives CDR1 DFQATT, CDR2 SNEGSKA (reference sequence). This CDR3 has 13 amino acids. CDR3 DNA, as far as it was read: TGCAGTGCTAGATATCGTAGCACAGATACG. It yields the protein CSARYRSTDT. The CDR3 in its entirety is CSARYRSTDTQYF.

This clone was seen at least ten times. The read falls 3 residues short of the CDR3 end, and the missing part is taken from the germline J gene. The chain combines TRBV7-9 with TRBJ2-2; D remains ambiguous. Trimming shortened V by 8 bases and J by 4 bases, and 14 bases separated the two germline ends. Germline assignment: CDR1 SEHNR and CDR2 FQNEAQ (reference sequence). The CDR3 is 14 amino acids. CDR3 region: CASHPLQSTGELFF. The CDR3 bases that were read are TGTGCCAGCCATCCCCTCCAGAGCACCGGGGAG.

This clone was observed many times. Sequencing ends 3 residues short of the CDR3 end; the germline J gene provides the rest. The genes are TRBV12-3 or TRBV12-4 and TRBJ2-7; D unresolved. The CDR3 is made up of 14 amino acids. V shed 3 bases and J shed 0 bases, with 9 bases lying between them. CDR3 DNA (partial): TGTGCCAGCAGTTTGATGGCTGTCTCCTACGAG. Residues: CASSLMAVSYE. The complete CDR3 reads CASSLMAVSYEQYF.

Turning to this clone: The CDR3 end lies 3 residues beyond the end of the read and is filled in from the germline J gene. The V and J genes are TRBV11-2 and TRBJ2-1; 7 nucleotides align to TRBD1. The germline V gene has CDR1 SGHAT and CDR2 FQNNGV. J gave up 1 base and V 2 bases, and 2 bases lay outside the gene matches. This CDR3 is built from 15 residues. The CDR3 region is CASSLQQGSYNEQFF. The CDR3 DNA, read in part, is TGTGCCAGCAGCTTACAACAGGGGTCCTACAATGAG.

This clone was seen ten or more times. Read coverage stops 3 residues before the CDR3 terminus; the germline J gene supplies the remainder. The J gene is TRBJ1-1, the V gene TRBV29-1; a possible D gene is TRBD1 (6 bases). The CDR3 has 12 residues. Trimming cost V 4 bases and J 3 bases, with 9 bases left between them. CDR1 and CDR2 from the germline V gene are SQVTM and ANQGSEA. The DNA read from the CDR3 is TGCAGCGTTGTGCACAGGGACACTGAA. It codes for CSVVHRDTE. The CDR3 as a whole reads CSVVHRDTEAFF.

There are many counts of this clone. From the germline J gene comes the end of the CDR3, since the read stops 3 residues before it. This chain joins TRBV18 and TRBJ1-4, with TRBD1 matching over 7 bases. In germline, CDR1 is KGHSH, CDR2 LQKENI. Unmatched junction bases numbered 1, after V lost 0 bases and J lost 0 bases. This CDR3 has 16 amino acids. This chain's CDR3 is CASSPPGQTTNEKLFF. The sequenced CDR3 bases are TGTGCCAGCTCACCACCGGGACAGACAACTAATGAAAAA.

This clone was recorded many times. Partial CDR3 DNA: TGTGCCATCAGGAAGACCAGGGGGGCAAGCAATCAGCCC. This sequence encodes CAIRKTRGASNQP. The whole CDR3 protein is CAIRKTRGASNQPQHF. This sequence joins TRBV10-3 and TRBJ1-5; TRBD1 agrees at 7 bases. The CDR3 end lies 3 residues beyond the end of the read and is filled in from the germline J gene. Trimming cost V 6 bases and J 1 base; bases outside gene matches: 9. The CDR3 has 16 residues. Per germline, CDR1 ENHRY and CDR2 SYGVKD.

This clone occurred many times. The covered CDR3 bases are TGTGCCAGCTCACCGGAGACAAATGAG. Translating gives CASSPETNE. In full, the CDR3 reads CASSPETNEQFF. The chain employs TRBV18 and TRBJ2-1; D remains unclear. From the germline J gene comes the end of the CDR3, since the read stops 3 residues before it. Germline-derived CDR1 and CDR2 are KGHSH and LQKENI. Trimming removed 3 bases from V and 7 bases from J, with 7 bases in between. This CDR3 has 12 residues.

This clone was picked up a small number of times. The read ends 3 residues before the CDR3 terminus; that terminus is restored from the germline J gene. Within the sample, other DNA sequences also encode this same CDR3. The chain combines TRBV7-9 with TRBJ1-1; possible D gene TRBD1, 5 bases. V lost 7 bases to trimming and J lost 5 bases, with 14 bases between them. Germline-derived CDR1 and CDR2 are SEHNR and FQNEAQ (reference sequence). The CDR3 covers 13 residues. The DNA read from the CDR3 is TGTGCCAGCACCCCCCCCGGGGGTACTGAA. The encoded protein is CASTPPGGTE. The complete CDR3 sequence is CASTPPGGTEAFF.

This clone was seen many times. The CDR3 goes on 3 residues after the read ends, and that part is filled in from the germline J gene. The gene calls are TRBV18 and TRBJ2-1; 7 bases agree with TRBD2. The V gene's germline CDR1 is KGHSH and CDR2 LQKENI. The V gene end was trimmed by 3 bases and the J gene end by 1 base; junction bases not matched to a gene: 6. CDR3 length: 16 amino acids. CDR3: CASSPRGLDSYNEQFF. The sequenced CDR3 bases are TGTGCCAGCTCACCTCGAGGACTAGATTCCTACAATGAG.

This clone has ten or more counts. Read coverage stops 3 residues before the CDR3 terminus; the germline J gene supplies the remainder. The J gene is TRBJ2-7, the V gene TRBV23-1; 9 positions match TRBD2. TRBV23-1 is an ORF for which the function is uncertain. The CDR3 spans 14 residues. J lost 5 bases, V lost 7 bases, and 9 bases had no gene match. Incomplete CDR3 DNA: TGCGCCAGCACACTGCGGGAGGGCTTCCACGAG. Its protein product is CASTLREGFHE. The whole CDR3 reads CASTLREGFHEQYF.

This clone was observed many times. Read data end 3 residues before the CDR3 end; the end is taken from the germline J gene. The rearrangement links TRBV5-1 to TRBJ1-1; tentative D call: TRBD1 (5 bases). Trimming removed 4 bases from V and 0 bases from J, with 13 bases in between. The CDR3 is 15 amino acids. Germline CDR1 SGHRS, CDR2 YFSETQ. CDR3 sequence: CASSSGATLNTEAFF. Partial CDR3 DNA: TGCGCCAGCAGCAGTGGGGCGACACTGAACACTGAA.

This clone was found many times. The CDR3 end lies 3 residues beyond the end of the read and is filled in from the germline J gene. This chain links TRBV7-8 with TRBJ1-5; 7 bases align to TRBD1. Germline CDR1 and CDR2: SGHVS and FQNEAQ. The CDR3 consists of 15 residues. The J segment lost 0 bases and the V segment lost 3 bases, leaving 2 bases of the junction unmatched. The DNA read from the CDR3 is TGTGCCAGCAGCTTGGACAGGATTAGCAATCAGCCC. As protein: CASSLDRISNQP. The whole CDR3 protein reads CASSLDRISNQPQHF.

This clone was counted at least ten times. CDR3 sequence reads: CSADQLLAGYYNEQFF. Incomplete CDR3 DNA: TGCAGCGCCGATCAATTACTAGCGGGGTACTACAATGAG. The genes are TRBV29-1 and TRBJ2-1; 10 nucleotides line up with TRBD2. The CDR3 is cut off 3 residues early in the read; its end comes from the germline J gene. The CDR3 spans 16 residues. Germline V lookup: CDR1 SQVTM, CDR2 ANQGSEA. Germline trimming cut 7 bases from V and 3 bases from J; bases unmatched to any gene: 12.

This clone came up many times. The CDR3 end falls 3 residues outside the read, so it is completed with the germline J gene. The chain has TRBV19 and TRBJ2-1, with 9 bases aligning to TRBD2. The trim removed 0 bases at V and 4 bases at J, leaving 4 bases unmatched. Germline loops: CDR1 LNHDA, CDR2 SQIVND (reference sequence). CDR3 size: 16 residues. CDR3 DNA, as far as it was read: TGTGCCAGTAGTATAGAGAGGACTAGCGCATACAATGAG. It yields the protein CASSIERTSAYNE. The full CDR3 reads CASSIERTSAYNEQFF.

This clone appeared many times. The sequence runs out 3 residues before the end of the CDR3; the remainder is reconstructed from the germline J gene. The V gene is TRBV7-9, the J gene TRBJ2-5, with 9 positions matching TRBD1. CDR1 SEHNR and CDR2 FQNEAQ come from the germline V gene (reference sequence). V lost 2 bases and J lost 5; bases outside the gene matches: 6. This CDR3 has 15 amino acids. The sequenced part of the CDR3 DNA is TGTGCCAGCAGCTTATCGACAGGGGGACGGGAGACC. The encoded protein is CASSLSTGGRET. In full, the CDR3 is CASSLSTGGRETQYF.

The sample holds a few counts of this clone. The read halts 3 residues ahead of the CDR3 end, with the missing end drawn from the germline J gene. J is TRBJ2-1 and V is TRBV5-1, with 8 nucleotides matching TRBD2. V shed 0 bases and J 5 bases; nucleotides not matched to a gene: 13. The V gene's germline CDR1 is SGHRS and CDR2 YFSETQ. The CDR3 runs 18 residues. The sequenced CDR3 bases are TGCGCCAGCAGCTTGGAAGCCGGAGCGGGACTAGTTAACAATGAG. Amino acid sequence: CASSLEAGAGLVNNE. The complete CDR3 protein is CASSLEAGAGLVNNEQFF.

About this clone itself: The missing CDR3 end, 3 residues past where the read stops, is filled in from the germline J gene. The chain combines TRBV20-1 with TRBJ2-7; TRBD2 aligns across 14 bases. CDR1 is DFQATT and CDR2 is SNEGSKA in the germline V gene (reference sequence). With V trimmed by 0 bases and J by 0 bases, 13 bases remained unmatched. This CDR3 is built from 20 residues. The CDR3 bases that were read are TGCAGTGCTAGAGACATCAAGCCGGGACTAGCGGGAGAATCCTCCTACGAG. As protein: CSARDIKPGLAGESSYE. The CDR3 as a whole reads CSARDIKPGLAGESSYEQYF.

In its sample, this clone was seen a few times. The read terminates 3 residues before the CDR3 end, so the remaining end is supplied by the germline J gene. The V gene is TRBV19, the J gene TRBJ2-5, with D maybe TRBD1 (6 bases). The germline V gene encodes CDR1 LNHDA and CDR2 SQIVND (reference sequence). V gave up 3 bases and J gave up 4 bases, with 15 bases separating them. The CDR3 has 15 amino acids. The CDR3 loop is CASSIREGVRETQYF. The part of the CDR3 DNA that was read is TGTGCCAGTAGTATCCGAGAGGGGGTAAGAGAGACC.

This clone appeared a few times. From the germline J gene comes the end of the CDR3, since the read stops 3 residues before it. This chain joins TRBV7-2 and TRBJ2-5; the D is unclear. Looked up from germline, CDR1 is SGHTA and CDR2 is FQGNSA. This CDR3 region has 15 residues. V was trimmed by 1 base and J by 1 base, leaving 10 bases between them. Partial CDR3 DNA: TGTGCCAGCAGCTTAGGCCGGTTTCCCCAAGAGACC. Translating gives CASSLGRFPQET. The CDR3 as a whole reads CASSLGRFPQETQYF.